This T cell receptor beta chain appears in the sequencing data of a study of blood T cell repertoires in COVID-19. Study-level background: The cDNA or gDNA used as material had been derived from T cells, B-cell-depleted T cells, or PBMCs.

Some clones are missing from TCRdb's copy, which holds only in-frame ones; the method was immunoSEQ multiplex PCR. The table shows about 150,000 clones, with approximately 80% occurring only once. Germline loops: CDR1 SNHLY, CDR2 FYNNEI. The germline V and J ends were trimmed by 0 bases and 1 base, with 12 bases remaining between them. The CDR3 contains 16 residues. Participants spanned ages about 18 to 100 years and resided in roughly 22 US areas. Recovered Cohort 3 donors showed two negative PCRs, clearance, or symptom resolution. This clonotype was obtained from a woman between 50 and 59 years old who had recovered from COVID-19. This chain joins TRBV2 and TRBJ1-1; the D gene is possibly TRBD1 (5 bases). Sequenced sample: PBMCs or T cells enriched from blood (not recorded which). The CDR3, as DNA: TGTGCCAGCAGTGAAGCGAGGCGGGGGTGGAACACTGAAGCTTTCTTT. The encoded protein is CASSEARRGWNTEAFF.